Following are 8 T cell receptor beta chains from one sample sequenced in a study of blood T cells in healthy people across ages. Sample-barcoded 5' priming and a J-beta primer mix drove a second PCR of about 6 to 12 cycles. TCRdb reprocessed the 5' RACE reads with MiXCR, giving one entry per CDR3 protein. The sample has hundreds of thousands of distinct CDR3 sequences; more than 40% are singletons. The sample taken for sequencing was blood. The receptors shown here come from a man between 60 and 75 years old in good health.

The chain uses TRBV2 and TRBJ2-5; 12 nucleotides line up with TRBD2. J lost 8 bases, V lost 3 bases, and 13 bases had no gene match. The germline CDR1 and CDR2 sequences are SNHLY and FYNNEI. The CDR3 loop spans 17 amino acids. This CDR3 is CASSEGLAGRMSGTQYF. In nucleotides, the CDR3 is TGTGCCAGCAGTGAGGGACTAGCGGGTAGAATGTCTGGCACCCAGTACTTC.

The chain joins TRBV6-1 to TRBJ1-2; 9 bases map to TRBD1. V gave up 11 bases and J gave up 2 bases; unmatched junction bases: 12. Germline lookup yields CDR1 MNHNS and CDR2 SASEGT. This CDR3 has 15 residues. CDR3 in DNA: TGTGCCGCACAGGGGGCTCTTGGGCAAAACTATGGCTACACCTTC. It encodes CAAQGALGQNYGYTF.

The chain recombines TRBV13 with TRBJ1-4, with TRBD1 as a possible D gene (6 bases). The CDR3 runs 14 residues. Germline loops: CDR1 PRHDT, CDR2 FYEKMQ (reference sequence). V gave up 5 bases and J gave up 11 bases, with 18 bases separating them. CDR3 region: CASSPRGSERKLFF. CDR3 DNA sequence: TGTGCCAGCAGCCCCAGGGGATCCGAGAGGAAACTGTTTTTT.

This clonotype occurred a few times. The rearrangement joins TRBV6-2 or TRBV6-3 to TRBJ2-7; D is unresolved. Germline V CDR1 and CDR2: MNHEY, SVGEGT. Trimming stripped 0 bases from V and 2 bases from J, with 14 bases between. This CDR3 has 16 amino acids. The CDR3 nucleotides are TGTGCCAGCAGTTACTCGACATCTGGGCGAACCTACGAGCAGTACTTC. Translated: CASSYSTSGRTYEQYF.

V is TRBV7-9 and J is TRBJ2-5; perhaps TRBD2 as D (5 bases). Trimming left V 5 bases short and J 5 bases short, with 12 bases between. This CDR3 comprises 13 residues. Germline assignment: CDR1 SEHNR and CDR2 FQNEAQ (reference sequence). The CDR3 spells CASSKRLRETQYF. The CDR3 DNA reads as TGTGCCAGCAGCAAGAGACTAAGGGAGACCCAGTACTTC.

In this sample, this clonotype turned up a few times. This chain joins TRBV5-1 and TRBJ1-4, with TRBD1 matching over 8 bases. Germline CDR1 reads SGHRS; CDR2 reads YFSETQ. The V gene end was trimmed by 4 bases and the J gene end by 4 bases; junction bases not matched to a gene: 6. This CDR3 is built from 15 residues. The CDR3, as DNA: TGCGCCAGCAGCAATGGGACAGGTCTTAATGAAAAACTGTTTTTT. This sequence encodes CASSNGTGLNEKLFF.

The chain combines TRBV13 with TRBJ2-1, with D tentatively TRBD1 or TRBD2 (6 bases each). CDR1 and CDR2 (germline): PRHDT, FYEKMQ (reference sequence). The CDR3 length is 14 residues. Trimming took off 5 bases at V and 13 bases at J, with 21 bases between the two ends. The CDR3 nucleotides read TGTGCCAGCAGCCCCAAGGAGGGGGTGGAGACCCAGTTCTTC. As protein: CASSPKEGVETQFF.

The CDR3 bases are TGCAGTGCTAGGCAGACCTCCTACGAGCAGTACTTC. Protein: CSARQTSYEQYF. The V and J genes are TRBV20-1 and TRBJ2-4; D remains ambiguous. The better agreement between TRBJ2-7 and the DNA end casts doubt on the J call. Per germline, CDR1 DFQATT and CDR2 SNEGSKA (reference sequence). This CDR3 region has 12 residues.